This TCR beta chain was captured in a study of cytomegalovirus exposure and HLA in healthy donors. Points from the study as a whole: Despite most TCR sequences being rare, some public TCRs occurred in many donors. Cytomegalovirus-associated TCR beta chains were listed, numbering 164. High sensitivity and specificity were reportedly achieved when the classifier diagnosed cytomegalovirus status.

On this clone: What it binds is not known.

V was pared by 1 base and J by 7 bases, with 14 bases between. Germline V gene sequence: CDR1 SGHDT, CDR2 YYEEEE. The CDR3 runs 14 residues. The method was immunoSEQ multiplex PCR; TCRdb's version includes in-frame clones alone and lacks a portion of them. The data contain roughly 100,000 clones, 85% of them singletons. This chain uses TRBV5-6 with TRBJ1-2, with D unresolved. The TCR comes from a man aged 18 to 35 in good health and CMV-seropositive. The specimen was PBMCs. The CDR3 reads CASSLWEKNGGYTF. As DNA, the CDR3 is TGTGCCAGCAGCTTGTGGGAGAAGAATGGTGGCTACACCTTC.